These 9 T cell receptor beta chains originate from one sample sequenced in a study of cytomegalovirus exposure and HLA in healthy donors. The PCR employed 60 Vbeta primers together with 13 Jbeta primers. Method: immunoSEQ multiplex PCR; TCRdb's copy keeps in-frame clones and lacks some. The sample lists around 170,000 clones; around 81% were seen once. The sequencing sample was made of PBMCs. The receptors here all came from a man between 35 and 55 years old in good health and CMV-seronegative.

V usage is TRBV27 and J usage is TRBJ2-1, with 10 bases identical to TRBD1. Losses at the gene ends were 6 bases for V and 8 bases for J; bases not matched to a gene: 7. CDR3 size: 14 residues. The germline CDR1 and CDR2 sequences are MNHEY and SMNVEV (reference sequence). The CDR3 loop is CASRWDRGWDEQFF. CDR3 DNA sequence: TGTGCCAGCAGATGGGACAGGGGATGGGATGAGCAGTTCTTC.

The chain joins TRBV5-4 to TRBJ2-2; the match to TRBD2 covers 10 bases. The CDR3 runs to 16 residues. Germline lookup yields CDR1 SGHNT and CDR2 YYREEE (reference sequence). The V and J ends lost 7 bases and 7 bases, in that order; junction bases with no gene match: 13. The CDR3 DNA is TGTGCCAGCGGAACCAGGGGACTAGCGTCGGGCGGGGAGCTGTTTTTT. This encodes CASGTRGLASGGELFF.

The chain is built from TRBV7-9 and TRBJ2-2, with 8 nucleotides matching TRBD2. Germline V lookup: CDR1 SEHNR, CDR2 FQNEAQ (reference sequence). The length of the CDR3 is 16 residues. V shed 2 bases, J shed 2 bases, and the junction held 4 bases outside the gene matches. The DNA of the CDR3 is TGTGCCAGCAGCTTACCGGGGGGGCTTAACACCGGGGAGCTGTTTTTT. The encoded protein is CASSLPGGLNTGELFF.

CDR3 residues: CASSGGGQPQHF. Here the CDR3 DNA reads TGTGCCAGCAGTGGGGGGGGTCAGCCCCAGCATTTT. The chain uses TRBV6-6 and TRBJ1-5, with D possibly TRBD1 on 5 matching bases. Germline values: CDR1 MNHNY, CDR2 SVGAGI (reference sequence). The CDR3 has 12 amino acids. V lost 5 bases to trimming and J lost 6 bases, with 8 bases between them.

The chain links TRBV4-3 to TRBJ2-1; 11 bases map to TRBD2. The V segment lost 1 base and the J segment 4 bases; nucleotides outside the gene matches: 3. Per the germline V gene, CDR1 is LGHNA and CDR2 is YSLEER. The CDR3 runs to 16 residues. For the CDR3, the DNA is TGCGCCAGCAGCCAAGCCGGACTAGCGGGTTACAATGAGCAGTTCTTC. Protein: CASSQAGLAGYNEQFF.

The table lists this clone with a few counts. The chain has TRBV11-3 and TRBJ1-1; TRBD1 is a possible D gene (5 bases). The germline V and J ends were trimmed by 0 bases and 1 base, with 12 bases remaining between them. The germline V gene has CDR1 SGHNT and CDR2 YENEEA. This CDR3 region has 16 residues. The CDR3 nucleotides are TGTGCCAGCAGCTTAGACGGCAGGGAAGGGAACACTGAAGCTTTCTTT. This sequence encodes CASSLDGREGNTEAFF.

This clone came up once. This chain joins TRBV11-3 and TRBJ1-2; 9 bases match TRBD1. Germline V gene lookup returns CDR1 SGHNT and CDR2 YENEEA. The CDR3 extends over 15 amino acids. The V gene end was trimmed by 4 bases and the J gene end by 4 bases; junction bases not matched to a gene: 7. The CDR3 spells CASSSEGQGSYGYTF. The CDR3 region has the DNA TGTGCCAGCAGCTCGGAGGGACAGGGCAGCTATGGCTACACCTTC.

The chain carries TRBV27 and TRBJ1-5, with unresolved D. The germline V gene encodes CDR1 MNHEY and CDR2 SMNVEV (reference sequence). Trimming removed 3 bases at V and 7 bases at J, with 10 bases between. The CDR3 is made up of 13 amino acids. The CDR3 is CASSLTFQQPQHF. The CDR3 DNA reads as TGTGCCAGCAGTTTGACATTCCAACAGCCCCAGCATTTT.

V gene TRBV6-5 combines with J gene TRBJ1-1; D uncertain. V gave up 6 bases and J gave up 2 bases, with 16 bases separating them. The V gene's germline CDR1 is MNHEY and CDR2 SVGAGI. This CDR3 spans 15 amino acids. Here the CDR3 reads CASRLRRADNTEAFF. CDR3 DNA: TGTGCCAGCAGATTACGGAGGGCGGACAACACTGAAGCTTTCTTT.